These T cell receptor beta chains were read from a single sample in a study of spatial heterogeneity in lung cancer. TCRdb passed the 5' RACE reads through MiXCR, listing each CDR3 protein once. The sample has approximately 40,000 distinct CDR3 sequences, more than 4.5% seen once. The material sequenced was PBMCs, taken at surgery. The origin of the receptors is a female donor with early-stage non-small cell lung cancer. CDR3s include the opening cysteine and the closing phenylalanine or tryptophan. Fields, in order: V gene, J gene, clone size, D gene, CDR3 DNA, CDR3 protein. D genes are given only for firm matches. Size is stated for part of the rows, as once, few or many counts, or as a class when the clone is expanded.

V: TRBV5-4; J: TRBJ2-7; size: -; D: -; DNA: TGTGCCAGCAGCCACTCCCCAGGGGACTACGAGCAGTACTTC; CDR3: CASSHSPGDYEQYF
V: TRBV29-1; J: TRBJ2-3; size: medium-sized; D: TRBD2; DNA: TGCAGCGTTGACCTACCGACTAGCGGGGGAGATACGCAGTATTTT; CDR3: CSVDLPTSGGDTQYF
V: TRBV20-1; J: TRBJ2-1; size: many; D: TRBD2; DNA: TGCAGTGCTAGAGATAAAGCGGGGGATAACAATGAGCAGTTCTTC; CDR3: CSARDKAGDNNEQFF
V: TRBV3-1; J: TRBJ2-1; size: many; D: -; DNA: TGTGCCAGCGGAAGGAGATTGGGCGGGGATCCCTACAATGAGCAGTTCTTC; CDR3: CASGRRLGGDPYNEQFF
V: TRBV7-6; J: TRBJ2-2; size: many; D: -; DNA: TGTGCCAGCAGCTTACGACAGGCCGGGGAGCTGTTTTTT; CDR3: CASSLRQAGELFF
V: TRBV20-1; J: TRBJ1-6; size: many; D: TRBD1; DNA: TGCAGTGGGGGACAGGGGGCTCCTAATTCACCCCTCCACTTT; CDR3: CSGGQGAPNSPLHF
V: TRBV14; J: TRBJ2-7; size: many; D: -; DNA: TGTGCCAGCAACTCCTCGCCCGTCTACGAGCAGTACTTC; CDR3: CASNSSPVYEQYF
V: TRBV7-6; J: TRBJ1-3; size: many; D: TRBD1; DNA: TGTGCCAGCAGCCCCCGGGACAGCGGAAACACCATATATTTT; CDR3: CASSPRDSGNTIYF
V: TRBV5-6; J: TRBJ2-7; size: many; D: -; DNA: TGTGCCAGCAGCGAGACAGGCTACTCCTACGAGCAGTACTTC; CDR3: CASSETGYSYEQYF
V: TRBV4-2; J: TRBJ1-1; size: many; D: -; DNA: TGTGCCAGCAGCCAACCTTTTGGTGGGGGCACTGAAGCTTTCTTT; CDR3: CASSQPFGGGTEAFF
V: TRBV20-1; J: TRBJ2-3; size: many; D: TRBD2; DNA: TGCAGTGCTAGTCCTAGCGGGAATCCCACAGATACGCAGTATTTT; CDR3: CSASPSGNPTDTQYF
V: TRBV3-1; J: TRBJ1-1; size: few; D: -; DNA: TGTGCCAGCAGCCCCGCCATCAACACTGAAGCTTTCTTT; CDR3: CASSPAINTEAFF
V: TRBV6-5; J: TRBJ1-1; size: few; D: -; DNA: TGTGCCAGCAGTTATTCATGGCAGCCGAACACTGAAGCTTTCTTT; CDR3: CASSYSWQPNTEAFF
V: TRBV5-1; J: TRBJ2-2; size: -; D: TRBD1; DNA: TGCGCCAGCAGCCCGGACAGGGGGCGGTCCGGGATTGCCGGGGAGCTGTTTTTT; CDR3: CASSPDRGRSGIAGELFF
V: TRBV20-1; J: TRBJ1-5; size: many; D: -; DNA: TGCAGTGCTAGAGATACGGTTTATAGCAATCAGCCCCAGCATTTT; CDR3: CSARDTVYSNQPQHF
V: TRBV19; J: TRBJ1-2; size: few; D: -; DNA: TGTGCCAGTATCGGGGACCTATATGGCTACACCTTC; CDR3: CASIGDLYGYTF
V: TRBV12-3/TRBV12-4; J: TRBJ2-1; size: many; D: TRBD2; DNA: TGTGCCAGCACTCTCGGGCTAGCGGGGGACAATGAGCAGTTCTTC; CDR3: CASTLGLAGDNEQFF
V: TRBV29-1; J: TRBJ1-1; size: medium-sized; D: -; DNA: TGCAGCGTTGATGGGGCCTCAAAGGACACTGAAGCTTTCTTT; CDR3: CSVDGASKDTEAFF
V: TRBV7-3; J: TRBJ2-4; size: many; D: -; DNA: TGTGCCAGCAGCTTAACCCCCGGGCGGGGGCAGACTGAAAACATTCAGTACTTC; CDR3: CASSLTPGRGQTENIQYF
V: TRBV12-3/TRBV12-4; J: TRBJ2-4; size: few; D: TRBD2; DNA: TGTGCCAGCAGTTTGGGGGAGGGACTTGAGTACTTC; CDR3: CASSLGEGLEYF
V: TRBV12-3/TRBV12-4; J: TRBJ2-4; size: many; D: -; DNA: TGTGCCAGCAGTTTAGGGACTATTGGCAAAAACATTCAGTACTTC; CDR3: CASSLGTIGKNIQYF
V: TRBV27; J: TRBJ2-5; size: many; D: -; DNA: TGTGCCAGCAGTCACAGACAGGCGGAGACCCAGTACTTC; CDR3: CASSHRQAETQYF
V: TRBV18; J: TRBJ2-3; size: few; D: -; DNA: TGTGCCAGCTCACCTTTCACAGATACGCAGTATTTT; CDR3: CASSPFTDTQYF
V: TRBV7-9; J: TRBJ2-7; size: few; D: -; DNA: TGTGCCAGCAGCCCGCCCCTTGGCTACGAGCAGTACTTC; CDR3: CASSPPLGYEQYF
V: TRBV11-3; J: TRBJ2-3; size: few; D: -; DNA: TGTGCCAGCAGCTTAGGGTCTAGCACAGATACGCAGTATTTT; CDR3: CASSLGSSTDTQYF
V: TRBV7-6; J: TRBJ2-3; size: few; D: TRBD1; DNA: TGTGCCAGCAGCTTAATCGGGACAGGGGTTAGCACAGATACGCAGTATTTT; CDR3: CASSLIGTGVSTDTQYF
V: TRBV29-1; J: TRBJ1-2; size: many; D: -; DNA: TGCAGCGTTCGGGAAGGGGGGTACTATGGCTACACCTTC; CDR3: CSVREGGYYGYTF
V: TRBV20-1; J: TRBJ2-5; size: -; D: TRBD1; DNA: TGCAGTGCTTCCTACAGGGGACAAGAGACCCAGTACTTC; CDR3: CSASYRGQETQYF
V: TRBV12-3/TRBV12-4; J: TRBJ1-5; size: -; D: -; DNA: TGTGCCAGCACTTTTTCAAATCAGCCCCAGCATTTT; CDR3: CASTFSNQPQHF
V: TRBV18; J: TRBJ1-1; size: many; D: -; DNA: TGTGCCAGCTCACTGGGGTCGAACACTGAAGCTTTCTTT; CDR3: CASSLGSNTEAFF
V: TRBV2; J: TRBJ1-2; size: -; D: -; DNA: TGTGCCAGCAGTGACGGAACGGAATATGGCTACACCTTC; CDR3: CASSDGTEYGYTF
V: TRBV5-4; J: TRBJ1-1; size: many; D: TRBD1; DNA: TGTGCCAGCAGACCGTACAGGGGGAACATGAACACTGAAGCTTTCTTT; CDR3: CASRPYRGNMNTEAFF
V: TRBV6-2/TRBV6-3; J: TRBJ2-5; size: many; D: -; DNA: TGTGCCAGCAGTCCTAGCTTAGTGAAAAGCCAAGAGACCCAGTACTTC; CDR3: CASSPSLVKSQETQYF
V: TRBV12-3/TRBV12-4; J: TRBJ2-2; size: medium-sized; D: -; DNA: TGTGCCAGCTCGCTTATGACCGGGGAGCTGTTTTTT; CDR3: CASSLMTGELFF
V: TRBV7-9; J: TRBJ2-7; size: -; D: -; DNA: TGTGCCCAGCCGGCCCCAAATAACGAGCAGTACTTC; CDR3: CAQPAPNNEQYF
V: TRBV9; J: TRBJ1-3; size: many; D: -; DNA: TGTGCCAGCAGCGTAAACCCGATGATGGGGAACACCATATATTTT; CDR3: CASSVNPMMGNTIYF
V: TRBV5-1; J: TRBJ1-2; size: many; D: TRBD1; DNA: TGCGCCAGCAGCTTTCAACAGGGGAGCAGCTATGGCTACACCTTC; CDR3: CASSFQQGSSYGYTF
V: TRBV6-2/TRBV6-3; J: TRBJ2-5; size: many; D: -; DNA: TGTGCCAGCAGTTACTCTCCAGAGGAGGTAAAAGAGACCCAGTACTTC; CDR3: CASSYSPEEVKETQYF
V: TRBV5-1; J: TRBJ1-1; size: many; D: TRBD1; DNA: TGCGCCAGCAGCCCAGCCGACAGGGGCCGTGAAGCTTTCTTT; CDR3: CASSPADRGREAFF
V: TRBV4-2; J: TRBJ2-3; size: many; D: TRBD2; DNA: TGTGCCAGCAGCCAAGATATAGCTAGCGGGGGATATACGCAGTATTTT; CDR3: CASSQDIASGGYTQYF
V: TRBV6-6; J: TRBJ1-1; size: many; D: -; DNA: TGTGCCAGCAGCACCCAGCGGGGGAGCGTGAACACTGAAGCTTTCTTT; CDR3: CASSTQRGSVNTEAFF
V: TRBV2; J: TRBJ1-4; size: -; D: TRBD1; DNA: TGTGCCAGCAGTTTAACAGGGGGCGCGGGAAAACTGTTTTTT; CDR3: CASSLTGGAGKLFF
V: TRBV6-5; J: TRBJ2-3; size: many; D: -; DNA: TGTGCCAGCAGCCCCCAGGGGTTTAGCACAGATACGCAGTATTTT; CDR3: CASSPQGFSTDTQYF
V: TRBV4-1; J: TRBJ1-5; size: few; D: -; DNA: TGCGCCAGCAGCCAAAACGGGTTCAGCAATCAGCCCCAGCATTTT; CDR3: CASSQNGFSNQPQHF
V: TRBV24-1; J: TRBJ2-1; size: many; D: TRBD1; DNA: TGTGCCACCAGTGACCCCGCCGGACAGGGACACAATGAGCAGTTCTTC; CDR3: CATSDPAGQGHNEQFF
V: TRBV20-1; J: TRBJ1-2; size: -; D: -; DNA: TGCAGTGCCGGAGGGGACTATGGCTACACCTTC; CDR3: CSAGGDYGYTF
V: TRBV7-9; J: TRBJ2-3; size: many; D: -; DNA: TGTGCCAGCAGCTTAGGATCGGGGCGCACAGATACGCAGTATTTT; CDR3: CASSLGSGRTDTQYF
V: TRBV9; J: TRBJ1-1; size: many; D: -; DNA: TGTGCCAGCAGCGTTACCGGGGTGAACACTGAAGCTTTCTTT; CDR3: CASSVTGVNTEAFF
V: TRBV12-3/TRBV12-4; J: TRBJ2-1; size: many; D: -; DNA: TGTGCCAGCAGCCCCCATTTGTTCGAGGAGCAGTTCTTC; CDR3: CASSPHLFEEQFF
V: TRBV6-6; J: TRBJ2-7; size: -; D: TRBD1; DNA: TGTGCCAGCAGTTGGGACAGGCCCTACGAGCAGTACTTC; CDR3: CASSWDRPYEQYF
V: TRBV2; J: TRBJ1-1; size: many; D: TRBD1; DNA: TGTGCCAGCCATTCCCAGGGGGAGAACACTGAAGCTTTCTTT; CDR3: CASHSQGENTEAFF
V: TRBV7-2; J: TRBJ1-5; size: many; D: -; DNA: TGTGCCAGCAGCTTAATCGGGCAGGGCAATCAGCCCCAGCATTTT; CDR3: CASSLIGQGNQPQHF